This T cell receptor beta chain came from a study of identifying expanded T cells in peripheral blood. No infections or other immune events were documented during collection. Clones were read by immunoSEQ multiplex PCR, and TCRdb kept only the in-frame ones, dropping some. This sample has about 83,000 clones, with about 91% found just once. This CDR3 spans 19 amino acids. Germline CDR1 and CDR2: SGHRS and YFSETQ. Trimming pared 0 bases from V and 0 bases from J, leaving 19 bases between. This clone has a single count. The genes are TRBV5-1 and TRBJ1-5; the D gene is possibly TRBD1 (6 bases). The TCR comes from a person between 18 and 75 years old in good health. The sample was blood. CDR3 bases: TGCGCCAGCAGCTTGGAAAGATTCCCGGGACACTATAGCAATCAGCCCCAGCATTTT. It yields the protein CASSLERFPGHYSNQPQHF.